A single sample is the source of the 31 T cell receptor beta chains below, sequenced in a study of blood T cell repertoires in COVID-19. Sequencing used immunoSEQ multiplex PCR; TCRdb keeps in-frame clones, though not all of them. The sample has under 300,000 clones; around 86% are singletons. Material for sequencing was peripheral blood. Source of these receptors: a woman in her sixties or seventies with active or convalescent COVID-19.

This chain uses TRBV7-9 with TRBJ1-4, with no clear D. The V and J ends lost 1 base and 8 bases respectively, with 11 bases between them. There are 14 residues in the CDR3. Germline CDR1 reads SEHNR; CDR2 reads FQNEAQ (reference sequence). CDR3 bases: TGTGCCAGCAGCTTAGTCGAGGTCGGCGAAAAACTGTTTTTT. It translates to CASSLVEVGEKLFF. Together with reference TRBV7-9 and TRBJ1-4, the CDR3 gives the full variable domain: DTGVSQNPRHKITKRGQNVTFRCDPISEHNRLYWYRQTLGQGPEFLTYFQNEAQLEKSRLLSDRFSAERPKGSFSTLEIQRTEQGDSAMYLCASSLVEVGEKLFFGSGTQLSVL.

V gene TRBV6-5 combines with J gene TRBJ2-5, with 8 bases fitting TRBD1. This CDR3 is 14 amino acids long. V was pared by 2 bases and J by 3 bases, with 2 bases of the junction left unmatched. Germline CDR1 and CDR2: MNHEY and SVGAGI. The CDR3 DNA sequence: TGTGCCAGCAGTTACGAGGGACAGGAAGAGACCCAGTACTTC. Encoded protein: CASSYEGQEETQYF.

The chain is built from TRBV5-5 and TRBJ1-5, with D tentatively TRBD1 (5 bases). Germline V gives CDR1 SGHKS, CDR2 YYEKEE (reference sequence). This CDR3 comprises 14 residues. Trimming took off 0 bases at V and 5 bases at J, with 9 bases between the two ends. The CDR3 region has the DNA TGTGCCAGCAGCTTGGTTCAGGGATATCAGCCCCAGCATTTT. Translated: CASSLVQGYQPQHF.

The CDR3 bases are TGCGCCAGCAGCTTGGTTGGCCGAACCGAAGAAGCTTTCTTT. Translating it yields CASSLVGRTEEAFF. The chain has TRBV5-1 and TRBJ1-1; D is ambiguous. CDR1 SGHRS and CDR2 YFSETQ come from the germline V gene. V lost 0 bases, J lost 8 bases, and 14 bases lay in between. This CDR3 is 14 amino acids long.

This clone was recorded only once. The chain has TRBV2 and TRBJ1-1; unclear D gene. The CDR3 spans 13 residues. Germline V CDR1 and CDR2: SNHLY, FYNNEI. With 8 bases removed from V and 7 bases from J, the gap between germline ends came to 17 bases. This chain's CDR3 is CASGRRGSNEAFF. In DNA form, the CDR3 reads TGTGCCAGCGGGCGGCGGGGTAGTAATGAAGCTTTCTTT.

The rearrangement uses TRBV11-2 and TRBJ1-1; 7 nucleotides match TRBD1. CDR1 is SGHAT, CDR2 FQNNGV, per germline. The CDR3 loop spans 13 amino acids. With V trimmed by 8 bases and J by 5 bases, 8 bases remained unmatched. CDR3 coding DNA: TGTGCCAGCTTCGGACAGGTTATTACTGAAGCTTTCTTT. Amino acid sequence: CASFGQVITEAFF. Full variable domain (rest looked up from reference TRBV11-2 and TRBJ1-1): EAGVAQSPRYKIIEKRQSVAFWCNPISGHATLYWYQQILGQGPKLLIQFQNNGVVDDSQLPKDRFSAERLKGVDSTLKIQPAKLEDSAVYLCASFGQVITEAFFGQGTRLTVV.

This clone appeared a single time. The J gene is TRBJ1-2, the V gene TRBV19; 9 bases fit TRBD1. V shed 7 bases, J shed 4 bases, and the junction held 7 bases outside the gene matches. Looked up from germline, CDR1 is LNHDA and CDR2 is SQIVND (reference sequence). This CDR3 spans 14 amino acids. The CDR3 spells CASIRGQGPYGYTF. For the CDR3, the DNA is TGTGCCAGTATTCGGGGACAGGGACCCTATGGCTACACCTTC.

The gene calls are TRBV7-2 and TRBJ2-5; the D gene is possibly TRBD1 (5 bases). The length of the CDR3 is 15 residues. Germline V gene lookup returns CDR1 SGHTA and CDR2 FQGNSA. The V and J ends lost 2 bases and 2 bases respectively, with 12 bases between them. In DNA, the CDR3 is TGTGCCAGCAGCTTAAGGACAACTTTACAAGAGACCCAGTACTTC. Amino acid sequence: CASSLRTTLQETQYF.

The rearrangement joins TRBV7-3 to TRBJ1-6, with a weak D call TRBD1 (5 bases). The V end lost 9 bases, the J end lost 7 bases, and 10 bases lay between the germline ends. CDR1 and CDR2 (germline): SGHTA, FQGTGA. The CDR3 covers 12 residues. CDR3 protein: CASRTSNSPLHF. The CDR3 nucleotides read TGTGCCAGTAGGACAAGCAATTCACCCCTCCACTTT.

The V gene is TRBV19, the J gene TRBJ2-2; 9 positions agree with TRBD1. The CDR3 totals 16 residues. The junction had 7 bases not matched to a gene; V was cut back by 5 bases and J by 3 bases. Germline V CDR1 and CDR2: LNHDA, SQIVND (reference sequence). The CDR3 spells CASSFGQGRDTGELFF. CDR3 coding DNA: TGTGCCAGTAGTTTTGGACAGGGGAGAGACACCGGGGAGCTGTTTTTT. Complete variable domain (other parts from reference TRBV19 and TRBJ2-2): DGGITQSPKYLFRKEGQNVTLSCEQNLNHDAMYWYRQDPGQGLRLIYYSQIVNDFQKGDIAEGYSVSREKKESFPLTVTSAQKNPTAFYLCASSFGQGRDTGELFFGEGSRLTVL.

The rearrangement links TRBV10-3 to TRBJ1-2, with a tentative D call TRBD1 (5 bases). This CDR3 spans 12 amino acids. V was pared by 3 bases and J by 14 bases, with 16 bases between. The germline CDR1 and CDR2 sequences are ENHRY and SYGVKD. The CDR3 DNA is TGTGCCATCAGTGACGGGGGAGGACGATTTACCTTC. Protein sequence: CAISDGGGRFTF.

This chain uses TRBV30 with TRBJ1-4; D gene ambiguous. V lost 4 bases and J 10 bases, leaving 25 bases between the germline ends. In germline, CDR1 is GTSNPN, CDR2 SVGIG (reference sequence). CDR3 length: 16 residues. The CDR3 sequence: CAWNFTGRETDRKLFF. The CDR3 DNA follows: TGTGCCTGGAACTTTACGGGGAGAGAGACGGACCGAAAACTGTTTTTT.

This clone was seen just once. The CDR3 DNA is TGTGCCAGCCGCTCCAGGGGGCGTGACACTGAAGCTTTCTTT. This sequence encodes CASRSRGRDTEAFF. The chain combines TRBV27 with TRBJ1-1; 8 bases align to TRBD1. Germline CDR1 is MNHEY and CDR2 is SMNVEV (reference sequence). CDR3 length equals 14 residues. With V trimmed by 8 bases and J by 3 bases, 8 bases remained unmatched.

The V gene is TRBV10-3, the J gene TRBJ2-3; 9 bases are a match to TRBD1. Trimming removed 10 bases from V and 1 base from J; junction bases left unmatched: 3. The CDR3 runs 13 residues. Germline V gene sequence: CDR1 ENHRY, CDR2 SYGVKD. CDR3 bases: TGTGCCACCCGGGACAGGGGCACAGATACGCAGTATTTT. Protein sequence: CATRDRGTDTQYF.

V and J are TRBV18 and TRBJ1-4; 7 bases are a match to TRBD1. The CDR3 covers 15 residues. J was trimmed by 7 bases and V by 3 bases; bases with no gene match: 8. Germline CDR1 is KGHSH and CDR2 is LQKENI. The CDR3 sequence: CASSPDRAEGEKLFF. CDR3 DNA sequence: TGTGCCAGCTCACCCGACAGGGCCGAGGGTGAAAAACTGTTTTTT.

This chain joins TRBV10-1 and TRBJ1-1; 9 bases line up with TRBD1. Germline CDR1 and CDR2: WNHNN and SYGVQD (reference sequence). The ends lost 6 bases at V and 4 bases at J; junction bases unmatched: 6. The CDR3 contains 14 residues. The CDR3, as DNA: TGCGCCAGCAGCCGGGACAGGGTGACCACTGAAGCTTTCTTT. Protein: CASSRDRVTTEAFF.

V is TRBV7-2 and J is TRBJ2-7, with 10 bases lining up with TRBD1. With 5 bases clipped from V and 6 bases from J, the junction kept 10 bases outside the gene matches. Germline V gene lookup returns CDR1 SGHTA and CDR2 FQGNSA. The CDR3 extends over 15 amino acids. The CDR3 bases are TGTGCCAGCAGCCGTGCGGGACAGGGGATTGGCGAGCAGTACTTC. Its translation: CASSRAGQGIGEQYF. The entire variable domain, with the rest obtained from reference TRBV7-2 and TRBJ2-7, is as follows: GAGVSQSPSNKVTEKGKDVELRCDPISGHTALYWYRQSLGQGLEFLIYFQGNSAPDKSGLPSDRFSAERTGGSVSTLTIQRTQQEDSAVYLCASSRAGQGIGEQYFGPGTRLTVT.

V gene TRBV19 combines with J gene TRBJ2-3, with D unresolved. The CDR3 extends over 14 amino acids. Per germline, CDR1 LNHDA and CDR2 SQIVND (reference sequence). Trimming removed 0 bases at V and 3 bases at J, with 7 bases between. CDR3 residues: CASSIDRVTDTQYF. The CDR3 coding sequence is TGTGCCAGTAGTATAGATCGGGTAACAGATACGCAGTATTTT.

V is TRBV14 and J is TRBJ2-7; 9 positions agree with TRBD2. With V trimmed by 1 base and J by 4 bases, 8 bases remained unmatched. The V gene's germline CDR1 is SGHDN and CDR2 FVKESK. The CDR3 consists of 16 residues. CDR3 DNA: TGTGCCAGCAGCCAAGCGGGACTAGCTCCCGTTTACGAGCAGTACTTC. Protein product: CASSQAGLAPVYEQYF. Looking up the rest from reference TRBV14 and TRBJ2-7 gives the full variable domain: EAGVTQFPSHSVIEKGQTVTLRCDPISGHDNLYWYRRVMGKEIKFLLHFVKESKQDESGMPNNRFLAERTGGTYSTLKVQPAELEDSGVYFCASSQAGLAPVYEQYFGPGTRLTVT.

The CDR3 nucleotides are TGTGCCAGCAGCTTAGTAGTAGGTAGCGGGGGGGTACCGGGGAATGAGCAGTTCTTC. Translation gives CASSLVVGSGGVPGNEQFF. This chain links TRBV7-2 with TRBJ2-1, with 11 bases lining up with TRBD2. The junction had 15 bases not matched to a gene; V was cut back by 1 base and J by 7 bases. The CDR3 consists of 19 residues. In germline, CDR1 is SGHTA, CDR2 FQGNSA.

The chain is built from TRBV29-1 and TRBJ1-1; 9 positions match TRBD1. J lost 8 bases, V lost 7 bases, and 11 bases had no gene match. The CDR3 has 13 amino acids. Germline loops: CDR1 SQVTM, CDR2 ANQGSEA. Here the CDR3 reads CSGTQGARGEAFF. Written as DNA, the CDR3 is TGCAGCGGGACACAGGGGGCGCGAGGGGAAGCTTTCTTT.

The rearrangement joins TRBV2 to TRBJ1-2; 7 positions agree with TRBD1. Trimming at V came to 5 bases and at J to 8 bases, leaving 14 bases not matched to a gene. This CDR3 region has 15 residues. The V gene's germline CDR1 is SNHLY and CDR2 FYNNEI. CDR3 DNA sequence: TGTGCCAGCAGTTACACAGGGGAAGGGAAGTTCGGCTACACCTTC. It translates to CASSYTGEGKFGYTF.

The chain employs TRBV11-2 and TRBJ1-1; D is unclear. The V end lost 1 base, the J end lost 1 base, and 13 bases lay between the germline ends. CDR1 is SGHAT, CDR2 FQNNGV, per germline. CDR3 length equals 16 residues. The CDR3 reads CASSLVGVPRNTEAFF. DNA for the CDR3: TGTGCCAGCAGCTTAGTAGGAGTCCCGAGGAACACTGAAGCTTTCTTT. Using reference TRBV11-2 and TRBJ1-1 for the parts outside the CDR3, the full variable domain is EAGVAQSPRYKIIEKRQSVAFWCNPISGHATLYWYQQILGQGPKLLIQFQNNGVVDDSQLPKDRFSAERLKGVDSTLKIQPAKLEDSAVYLCASSLVGVPRNTEAFFGQGTRLTVV.

The genes are TRBV4-1 and TRBJ1-2, with 7 bases identical to TRBD1. The ends lost 0 bases at V and 7 bases at J; junction bases unmatched: 14. The CDR3 has 17 residues. Germline CDR1 and CDR2: MGHRA and YSYEKL. The CDR3 DNA reads TGCGCCAGCAGCCAAGATTTAACGACAGGGAATTGGGGTGGCTACACCTTC. Amino acid sequence: CASSQDLTTGNWGGYTF.

The CDR3 here is CASRPSGGGNQPQHF. The CDR3 nucleotides read TGTGCCAGCAGACCTTCCGGGGGGGGCAATCAGCCCCAGCATTTT. The chain uses TRBV6-2 or TRBV6-3 and TRBJ1-5; perhaps TRBD1 as D (5 bases). Germline V gene data show CDR1 as MNHEY and CDR2 as SVGEGT. This CDR3 has 15 residues. Trimming took off 6 bases at V and 2 bases at J, with 14 bases between the two ends.

J is TRBJ1-1 and V is TRBV6-1; perhaps TRBD1 as D (5 bases). Germline V CDR1 and CDR2: MNHNS, SASEGT. There are 15 residues in the CDR3. Trimming stripped 3 bases from V and 0 bases from J, with 11 bases between. The CDR3 DNA sequence: TGTGCCAGCAGTGATCTCGACAGATTGAACACTGAAGCTTTCTTT. Amino acids: CASSDLDRLNTEAFF.

This clone was detected once. This chain joins TRBV7-8 and TRBJ1-5; weak D call: TRBD1 (5 bases). This CDR3 region has 15 residues. Germline loops: CDR1 SGHVS, CDR2 FQNEAQ. V shed 5 bases and J shed 5 bases, with 16 bases lying between them. CDR3 protein: CASSLEELGHQPQHF. In nucleotides, the CDR3 is TGTGCCAGCAGCCTAGAGGAGCTGGGGCATCAGCCCCAGCATTTT.

The gene calls are TRBV7-9 and TRBJ2-1, with TRBD2 identical over 10 bases. V was clipped by 3 bases and J by 4 bases; unmatched bases: 0. This CDR3 has 14 amino acids. Looked up from germline, CDR1 is SEHNR and CDR2 is FQNEAQ (reference sequence). CDR3 protein: CASSFSGGYNEQFF. CDR3 in DNA: TGTGCCAGCAGCTTTAGCGGGGGGTACAATGAGCAGTTCTTC.

V is TRBV4-3 and J is TRBJ1-3; no firm D call. Trimming took 3 bases from V and 7 from J, leaving 13 bases between them. The CDR3 length is 14 residues. Germline lookup yields CDR1 LGHNA and CDR2 YSLEER. DNA for the CDR3: TGCGCCAGCAGCCACGGGCAGGCGGGGAACACCATATATTTT. Translated, it gives CASSHGQAGNTIYF.

The chain has TRBV5-1 and TRBJ1-2, with no clear D. The CDR3 loop spans 14 amino acids. CDR1 and CDR2 (germline): SGHRS, YFSETQ. The V end was cut by 3 bases, the J end by 4 bases, with 13 bases between. The CDR3 here is CASSSLTDRYGYTF. The CDR3 DNA follows: TGCGCCAGCAGCTCTTTAACAGACCGCTATGGCTACACCTTC.

This clone appeared a single time. The chain uses TRBV16 and TRBJ1-2; TRBD1 matches 8 bases. The CDR3 totals 13 residues. The J segment lost 7 bases and the V segment lost 4 bases, leaving 5 bases of the junction unmatched. Germline V gives CDR1 KGHSY, CDR2 FQNENV. The CDR3 DNA reads TGTGCCAGCAGCCGAGGACAGGGAACTGGCTACACCTTC. This translates into CASSRGQGTGYTF. The variable domain in full, completed from reference TRBV16 and TRBJ1-2, reads GEEVAQTPKHLVRGEGQKAKLYCAPIKGHSYVFWYQQVLKNEFKFLISFQNENVFDETGMPKERFSAKCLPNSPCSLEIQATKLEDSAVYFCASSRGQGTGYTFGSGTRLTVV.